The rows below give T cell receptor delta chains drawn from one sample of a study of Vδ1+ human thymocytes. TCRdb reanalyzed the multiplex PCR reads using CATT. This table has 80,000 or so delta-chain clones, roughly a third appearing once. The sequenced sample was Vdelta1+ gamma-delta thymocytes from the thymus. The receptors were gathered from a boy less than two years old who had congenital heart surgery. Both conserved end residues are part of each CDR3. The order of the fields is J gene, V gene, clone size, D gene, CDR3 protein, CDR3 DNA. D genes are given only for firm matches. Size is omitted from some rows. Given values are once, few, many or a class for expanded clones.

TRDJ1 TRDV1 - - CALGEGITGPSYWESALYTDKLIF TGTGCTCTTGGGGAAGGTATCACAGGTCCTTCGTACTGGGAGAGTGCACTTTACACCGATAAACTCATCTTT
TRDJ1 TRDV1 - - CALGEVVKADKLIF TGTGCTCTTGGGGAAGTCGTAAAAGCCGATAAACTCATCTTT
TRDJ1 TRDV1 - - CALGELYPLPTGPAGDKSGGDKLIF TGTGCTCTTGGGGAACTATACCCACTTCCTACGGGCCCTGCTGGGGATAAGTCGGGGGGCGATAAACTCATCTTT
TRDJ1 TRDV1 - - CALGENSPYTDKLIF TGTGCTCTTGGGGAAAATTCCCCATACACCGATAAACTCATCTTT
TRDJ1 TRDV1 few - CALGGPQGPSDKLIF TGTGCTCTTGGGGGCCCACAGGGACCTTCCGATAAACTCATCTTT
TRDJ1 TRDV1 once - CALGERGELDTDKLIF TGTGCTCTTGGGGAGAGGGGAGAACTGGACACCGATAAACTCATCTTT
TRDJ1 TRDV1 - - CALGELGPSYRLGDSVADKLIF TGTGCTCTTGGGGAACTAGGGCCTTCCTACCGGCTGGGGGATTCCGTGGCCGATAAACTCATCTTT
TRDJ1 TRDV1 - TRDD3 CALGKLPLGDILIVGDKLIF TGTGCTCTTGGGAAATTACCACTGGGGGATATTCTGATTGTGGGCGATAAACTCATCTTT
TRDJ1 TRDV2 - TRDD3 CACDKRLGGFTDKLIF TGTGCCTGTGACAAAAGGCTGGGGGGTTTCACCGATAAACTCATCTTT
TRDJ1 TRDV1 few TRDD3 CALGDPCTGGYRELTDKLIF TGTGCTCTTGGGGATCCTTGTACTGGGGGATACCGGGAGCTCACCGATAAACTCATCTTT
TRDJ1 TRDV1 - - CALGELSASSYPYTDKLIF TGTGCTCTTGGGGAACTATCGGCTTCCTCTTATCCGTACACCGATAAACTCATCTTT
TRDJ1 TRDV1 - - CALGDPSLRSPTRWGFTYTDKLIF TGTGCTCTTGGGGACCCCTCTCTACGGTCCCCTACGCGCTGGGGCTTCACCTACACCGATAAACTCATCTTT
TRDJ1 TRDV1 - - CARGKGLPRTYWEPSTDKLIF TGTGCTCGTGGGAAGGGCCTTCCTCGTACGTACTGGGAGCCTTCTACCGATAAACTCATCTTT
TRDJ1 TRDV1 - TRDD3 CALGELVAGGWGYTDKLIF TGTGCTCTTGGGGAACTAGTGGCCGGGGGATGGGGTTACACCGATAAACTCATCTTT
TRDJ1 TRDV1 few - CALGELHSSYEDWGYTDKLIF TGTGCTCTTGGGGAACTTCATTCTTCCTACGAGGACTGGGGCTACACCGATAAACTCATCTTT
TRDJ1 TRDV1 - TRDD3 CALGPGDTPDKLIF TGTGCTCTTGGTCCTGGGGATACCCCCGATAAACTCATCTTT
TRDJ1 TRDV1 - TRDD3 CALGAFLVLGDTAYTDKLIF TGTGCTCTTGGGGCCTTCCTTGTACTGGGGGATACGGCGTACACCGATAAACTCATCTTT
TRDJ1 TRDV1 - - CALGLPYTDKLIF TGTGCTCTTGGGTTGCCTTACACCGATAAACTCATCTTT
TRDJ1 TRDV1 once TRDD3 CALGEKQSHVTNWGIRKCTDKLIF TGTGCTCTTGGGGAAAAACAATCCCACGTGACCAACTGGGGGATACGCAAGTGCACCGATAAACTCATCTTT
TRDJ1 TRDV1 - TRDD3 CALGDHSYSYGYRGIRQTDKLIF TGTGCTCTTGGGGACCATAGCTATTCCTACGGCTACAGGGGGATACGCCAGACCGATAAACTCATCTTT
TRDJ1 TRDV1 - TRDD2 CALGDSPPSYGRIYPPRDKLIF TGTGCTCTTGGGGACTCACCCCCTTCCTACGGACGGATATACCCTCCGAGGGATAAACTCATCTTT
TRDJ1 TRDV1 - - CALGELTFPPKYTDKLIF TGTGCTCTTGGGGAATTAACCTTTCCTCCTAAGTACACCGATAAACTCATCTTT
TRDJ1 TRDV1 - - CALGETPGLTRGHLYTDKLIF TGTGCTCTTGGGGAAACCCCCGGGCTAACCAGAGGACATCTGTACACCGATAAACTCATCTTT
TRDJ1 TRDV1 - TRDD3 CALGERVDGTGGYLLSTDKLIF TGTGCTCTTGGGGAACGGGTTGACGGCACTGGGGGATACCTCCTATCCACCGATAAACTCATCTTT
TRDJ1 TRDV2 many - CACDTGPDTDKLIF TGTGCCTGTGACACCGGACCCGACACCGATAAACTCATCTTT
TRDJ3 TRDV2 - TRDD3 CACVRILGDTISSWDTRQMFF TGTGCCTGTGTCCGCATACTGGGGGATACGATAAGCTCCTGGGACACCCGACAGATGTTTTTC
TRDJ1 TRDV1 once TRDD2 CALGSVPAFLTLGSTLYTDKLIF TGTGCTCTTGGTTCAGTCCCGGCCTTCCTAACGTTAGGCTCCACTCTGTACACCGATAAACTCATCTTT
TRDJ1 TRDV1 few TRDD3 CALGDPIPRRWGITDKLIF TGTGCTCTTGGGGACCCCATTCCTAGACGCTGGGGGATTACTGATAAACTCATCTTT